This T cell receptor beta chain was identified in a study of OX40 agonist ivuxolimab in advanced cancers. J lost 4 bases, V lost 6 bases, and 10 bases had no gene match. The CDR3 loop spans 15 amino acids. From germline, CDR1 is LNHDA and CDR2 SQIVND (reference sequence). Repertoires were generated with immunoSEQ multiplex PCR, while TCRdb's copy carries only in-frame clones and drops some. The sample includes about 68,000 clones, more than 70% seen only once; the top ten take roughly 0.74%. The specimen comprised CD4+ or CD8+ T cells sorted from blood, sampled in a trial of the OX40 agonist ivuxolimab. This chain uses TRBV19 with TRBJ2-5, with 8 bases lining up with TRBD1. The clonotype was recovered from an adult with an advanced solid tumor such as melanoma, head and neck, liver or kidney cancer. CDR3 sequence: CASRRTGTGGETQYF. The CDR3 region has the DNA TGTGCCAGTAGGCGTACCGGGACAGGAGGAGAGACCCAGTACTTC. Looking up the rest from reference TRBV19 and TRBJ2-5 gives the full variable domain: DGGITQSPKYLFRKEGQNVTLSCEQNLNHDAMYWYRQDPGQGLRLIYYSQIVNDFQKGDIAEGYSVSREKKESFPLTVTSAQKNPTAFYLCASRRTGTGGETQYFGPGTRLLVL.